Below, 10 T cell receptor beta chains from the same sample are listed, as sequenced in a study of shared clonotypes between healthy human individuals. Only in-frame clones appear in the TCRdb table, and some are missing; sequencing was by immunoSEQ multiplex PCR. The sample yields about half a million clones, 79% seen once. Sequenced input: PBMCs. The source is a middle-aged woman in good health. Some clones in this sample may be carry-over from other donors' samples.

The table lists this clone with a few counts. The J gene is TRBJ2-5, the V gene TRBV5-1, with unresolved D. V was pared by 4 bases and J by 0 bases, with 1 base between. This CDR3 region has 11 residues. Germline V lookup: CDR1 SGHRS, CDR2 YFSETQ. The CDR3: CASSDQETQYF. The CDR3 coding sequence is TGCGCCAGCAGCGACCAAGAGACCCAGTACTTC.

This clone was detected once. The chain has TRBV7-7 and TRBJ1-2; D gene unclear. Germline CDR1 and CDR2: SSHAT and FNYEAQ (reference sequence). V was pared by 2 bases and J by 0 bases, with 7 bases between. The CDR3 contains 14 residues. The CDR3 spells CASSLYPANYGYTF. The CDR3 coding sequence is TGTGCCAGCAGCTTATACCCAGCTAACTATGGCTACACCTTC.

The genes are TRBV7-3 and TRBJ2-5; D is unresolved. The V gene's germline CDR1 is SGHTA and CDR2 FQGTGA. The CDR3 has 15 amino acids. Trimming took off 0 bases at V and 1 base at J, with 9 bases between the two ends. The CDR3 DNA is TGTGCCAGCAGCTTAACCGGGCGGACCCAAGAGACCCAGTACTTC. Its protein product is CASSLTGRTQETQYF.

The V call is TRBV27, the J call TRBJ1-4; tentatively, D is TRBD1 (6 bases). Trimming took off 2 bases at V and 7 bases at J, with 14 bases between the two ends. CDR3 length: 15 amino acids. Germline V CDR1 and CDR2: MNHEY, SMNVEV (reference sequence). The CDR3, as DNA: TGTGCCAGCAGTTTAACCCCGGGACACAGTGAAAAACTGTTTTTT. Translated: CASSLTPGHSEKLFF. The full variable domain, with the rest looked up from reference TRBV27 and TRBJ1-4, is EAQVTQNPRYLITVTGKKLTVTCSQNMNHEYMSWYRQDPGLGLRQIYYSMNVEVTDKGDVPEGYKVSRKEKRNFPLILESPSPNQTSLYFCASSLTPGHSEKLFFGSGTQLSVL.

The genes are TRBV20-1 and TRBJ2-6; D ambiguous. Germline loops: CDR1 DFQATT, CDR2 SNEGSKA (reference sequence). Between the trimmed V and J ends, which lost 5 bases and 2 bases, there was a span of 1 base. The CDR3 totals 11 residues. DNA for the CDR3: TGCAGTGCTCCTGGGGCCAACGTCCTGACTTTC. This encodes CSAPGANVLTF.

The J gene is TRBJ2-1, the V gene TRBV9; 10 bases are a match to TRBD2. CDR1 and CDR2 (germline): SGDLS, YYNGEE. The length of the CDR3 is 17 residues. Trimming removed 4 bases from V and 4 bases from J; junction bases left unmatched: 11. CDR3 sequence (DNA): TGTGCCAGCAGCAACCGCTTAGCGGGAGGTAATTACAATGAGCAGTTCTTC. Protein sequence: CASSNRLAGGNYNEQFF.

On this clone itself: The sample contains more than one DNA sequence encoding this CDR3. The rearrangement joins TRBV18 to TRBJ1-5; TRBD1 aligns across 11 bases. CDR1 KGHSH and CDR2 LQKENI come from the germline V gene. Trimming took 3 bases from V and 7 from J; bases not matched to a gene: 5. The CDR3 is 15 amino acids. The CDR3 sequence: CASSPGQGANQPQHF. The CDR3 DNA is TGTGCCAGCTCACCCGGACAGGGGGCGAACCAGCCCCAGCATTTT.

This clone was seen more than once but under ten times. This rearrangement joins TRBV6-5 to TRBJ1-3; TRBD1 matches 7 bases. J gave up 4 bases and V 6 bases, and 6 bases lay outside the gene matches. In germline, CDR1 is MNHEY, CDR2 SVGAGI. This CDR3 contains 14 residues. CDR3 residues: CASRSGGSGNTIYF. As DNA, the CDR3 is TGTGCCAGCAGGTCAGGGGGATCGGGAAACACCATATATTTT.

The chain employs TRBV6-5 and TRBJ1-1, with D possibly being TRBD1 (6 bases). CDR3 length equals 15 residues. Trimming pared 0 bases from V and 4 bases from J, leaving 12 bases between. Germline CDR1 and CDR2: MNHEY and SVGAGI. The CDR3 region is CASSYSQGLGTEAFF. The CDR3 nucleotides read TGTGCCAGCAGTTACTCCCAGGGGTTGGGCACTGAAGCTTTCTTT.

This clone was recorded once. Additional DNA sequences in this sample encode the identical CDR3. This chain links TRBV5-1 with TRBJ2-1; D call uncertain. The germline gives CDR1 SGHRS, CDR2 YFSETQ. This CDR3 region has 13 residues. V dropped 3 bases and J dropped 0 bases, with 4 bases sitting between them. In DNA form, the CDR3 reads TGCGCCAGCAGCTGGGACTCCTACAATGAGCAGTTCTTC. Amino acids: CASSWDSYNEQFF.